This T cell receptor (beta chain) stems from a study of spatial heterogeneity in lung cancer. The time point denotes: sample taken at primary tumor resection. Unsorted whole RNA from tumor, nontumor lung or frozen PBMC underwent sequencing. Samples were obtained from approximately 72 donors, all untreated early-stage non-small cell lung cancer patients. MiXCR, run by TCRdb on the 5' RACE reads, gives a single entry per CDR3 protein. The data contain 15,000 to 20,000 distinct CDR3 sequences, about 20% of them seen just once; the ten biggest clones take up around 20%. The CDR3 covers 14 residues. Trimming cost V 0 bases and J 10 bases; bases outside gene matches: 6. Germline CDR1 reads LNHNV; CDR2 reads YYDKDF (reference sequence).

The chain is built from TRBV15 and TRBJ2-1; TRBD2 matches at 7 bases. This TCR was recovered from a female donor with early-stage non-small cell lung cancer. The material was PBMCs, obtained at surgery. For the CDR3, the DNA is TGTGCCACCAGCAGAGATAGCGGGCGGGTCGAGCAGTTCTTC. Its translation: CATSRDSGRVEQFF.